Judged by abundance, the clone carrying this T cell receptor (beta chain) is medium-sized (0.01 to 0.1%). The data were obtained in a study of tumour-infiltrating T cells in Burkitt lymphoma. About the study: Repertoire clonality predicted overall and progression-free survival.

Here immunoSEQ multiplex PCR was the method, and the copy in TCRdb shows in-frame clones only, minus some. Among 15,000 or so clones listed, around a third were seen once. The CDR3 is 16 residues long. V dropped 1 base and J dropped 3 bases, with 16 bases sitting between them. From germline, CDR1 is SEHNR and CDR2 FQNEAQ (reference sequence). Sequenced material: tumor tissue. The source of this sequence is a human donor with diffuse large B-cell lymphoma. The gene calls are TRBV7-9 and TRBJ2-7, with a weak D call TRBD2 (5 bases). CDR3: CASSLVFREGFYEQYF. The CDR3 bases are TGTGCCAGCAGCTTAGTCTTCCGGGAAGGGTTCTACGAGCAGTACTTC.